Below are 9 T cell receptor beta chains sequenced from a single sample in a study of blood T cell repertoires in COVID-19. TCRdb keeps only in-frame clones here, not all; method: immunoSEQ multiplex PCR. The sample includes 280,000 or so clones, 90% of them seen just once. The sequenced sample was PBMCs or T cells enriched from blood (not recorded which). Receptors were obtained from a woman aged 18-30 years with acute COVID-19.

This chain joins TRBV27 and TRBJ2-1; TRBD1 matches at 9 bases. The CDR3 totals 15 residues. The V gene end was trimmed by 8 bases and the J gene end by 4 bases; junction bases not matched to a gene: 9. Per the germline V gene, CDR1 is MNHEY and CDR2 is SMNVEV (reference sequence). In nucleotides, the CDR3 is TGTGCCAGCTGTCTACAGGGGGCGGGTTACAATGAGCAGTTCTTC. Its translation is CASCLQGAGYNEQFF.

This clone turned up a few times. The chain is built from TRBV5-5 and TRBJ2-1; the match to TRBD2 covers 9 bases. V lost 3 bases and J lost 5; bases outside the gene matches: 6. This CDR3 is 15 amino acids long. CDR1 is SGHKS, CDR2 YYEKEE, per germline (reference sequence). CDR3 nucleotides: TGTGCCAGCAGCTCCGGGACTAGCAGTAACAATGAGCAGTTCTTC. This sequence encodes CASSSGTSSNNEQFF.

The rearrangement uses TRBV3-1 (or the pseudogene TRBV3-2) and TRBJ1-2; tentative D call: TRBD1 (6 bases). CDR3 length: 14 residues. V shed 3 bases and J shed 4 bases, with 12 bases lying between them. Germline CDR1 and CDR2: LGHDT and YNNKEL (reference sequence). CDR3 coding DNA: TGTGCCAGCAGCCACATGGCAGGGGCCTATGGCTACACCTTC. Its protein is CASSHMAGAYGYTF.

This chain uses TRBV7-2 with TRBJ2-1; TRBD2 matches 11 bases. Losses at the gene ends were 4 bases for V and 3 bases for J; bases not matched to a gene: 5. The CDR3 runs to 16 residues. Per germline, CDR1 SGHTA and CDR2 FQGNSA. The CDR3 DNA is TGTGCCAGCAGCTCCCGTGGGACTAGCGGCTACAATGAGCAGTTCTTC. Translation gives CASSSRGTSGYNEQFF.

The chain has TRBV27 and TRBJ1-2; TRBD1 matches at 12 bases. V lost 5 bases, J lost 6 bases, and 19 bases stayed unmatched. The CDR3 is made up of 19 amino acids. Germline V CDR1 and CDR2: MNHEY, SMNVEV (reference sequence). CDR3 sequence: CASSGGTLVPGQGANGYTF. DNA of the CDR3: TGTGCCAGCAGTGGGGGGACCCTCGTACCGGGACAGGGGGCAAATGGCTACACCTTC.

The chain combines TRBV5-1 with TRBJ1-1, with a weak D call TRBD1 (5 bases). The CDR3 runs to 12 residues. Germline lookup yields CDR1 SGHRS and CDR2 YFSETQ. The V gene lost 2 bases and the J gene lost 6 bases, with 8 bases spanning the gap. CDR3 amino acids: CASSFGGPEAFF. The CDR3 nucleotides are TGCGCCAGCAGCTTCGGGGGACCTGAAGCTTTCTTT.

This clone was recorded only once. This sequence joins TRBV28 and TRBJ1-1; 9 bases line up with TRBD1. There are 12 residues in the CDR3. J was trimmed by 11 bases and V by 6 bases; bases with no gene match: 7. Germline V gene lookup returns CDR1 MDHEN and CDR2 SYDVKM. The CDR3 protein is CASSRGTGWAFF. In DNA, the CDR3 is TGTGCCAGCAGCCGTGGGACAGGGTGGGCTTTCTTT.

The chain employs TRBV5-1 and TRBJ2-3, with 7 bases that match TRBD2. CDR3 length: 13 residues. The germline gives CDR1 SGHRS, CDR2 YFSETQ. The junction had 0 bases not matched to a gene; V was cut back by 2 bases and J by 3 bases. The CDR3 loop reads CASSFGGTDTQYF. DNA of the CDR3: TGCGCCAGCAGCTTCGGGGGGACAGATACGCAGTATTTT. The entire variable domain, with the rest obtained from reference TRBV5-1 and TRBJ2-3, is as follows: KAGVTQTPRYLIKTRGQQVTLSCSPISGHRSVSWYQQTPGQGLQFLFEYFSETQRNKGNFPGRFSGRQFSNSRSEMNVSTLELGDSALYLCASSFGGTDTQYFGPGTRLTVL.

The J gene is TRBJ2-3, the V gene TRBV4-3; 10 positions agree with TRBD1. The V segment lost 1 base and the J segment 1 base; nucleotides outside the gene matches: 5. Germline CDR1 and CDR2: LGHNA and YSLEER. The CDR3 sequence is 17 residues long. The CDR3 sequence is CASSQGAGTGGTDTQYF. The CDR3 DNA reads TGCGCCAGCAGCCAAGGGGCGGGGACAGGGGGCACAGATACGCAGTATTTT.